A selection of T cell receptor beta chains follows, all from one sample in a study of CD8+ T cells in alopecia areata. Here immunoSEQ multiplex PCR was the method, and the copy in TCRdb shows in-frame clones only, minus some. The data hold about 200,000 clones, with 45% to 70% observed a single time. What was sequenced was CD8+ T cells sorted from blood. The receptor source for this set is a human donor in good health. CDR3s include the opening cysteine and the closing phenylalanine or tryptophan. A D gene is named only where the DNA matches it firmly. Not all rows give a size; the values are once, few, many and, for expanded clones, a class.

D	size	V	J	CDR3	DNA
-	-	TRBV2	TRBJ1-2	CASTTWRGTALGGYGYTF	TGTGCCAGCACCACATGGCGGGGGACGGCGCTGGGAGGCTATGGCTACACCTTC
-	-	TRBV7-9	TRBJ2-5	CASSSGRVEAETQYF	TGTGCCAGCAGCTCCGGACGGGTTGAAGCAGAGACCCAGTACTTC
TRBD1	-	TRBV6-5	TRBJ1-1	CASSPDLDRATEAFF	TGTGCCAGCAGTCCTGACCTGGACAGGGCCACTGAAGCTTTCTTT
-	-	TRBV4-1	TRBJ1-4	CASSQDGPQPEEKLFF	TGCGCCAGCAGCCAAGATGGACCCCAACCGGAAGAAAAACTGTTTTTT
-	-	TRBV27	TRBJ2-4	CASSSIGGGNIQYF	TGTGCCAGCAGCTCCATAGGGGGAGGGAACATTCAGTACTTC
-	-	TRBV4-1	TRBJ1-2	CASSQDAAENYGYTF	TGCGCCAGCAGCCAAGACGCGGCGGAAAACTATGGCTACACCTTC
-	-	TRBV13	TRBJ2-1	CASSLEVVHNEQFF	TGTGCCAGCAGCTTAGAGGTGGTCCACAATGAGCAGTTCTTC
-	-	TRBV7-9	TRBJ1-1	CASSGRAVGTEAFF	TGTGCCAGCAGCGGCAGGGCGGTAGGCACTGAAGCTTTCTTT
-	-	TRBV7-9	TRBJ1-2	CASRHADYGYTF	TGTGCCAGCAGACATGCGGATTACGGCTACACCTTC
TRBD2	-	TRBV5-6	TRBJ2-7	CASSPGGAGEQYF	TGTGCCAGCAGCCCGGGAGGGGCCGGCGAGCAGTACTTC
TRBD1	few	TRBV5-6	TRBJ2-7	CASSKWGQGATYEQYF	TGTGCCAGCAGCAAATGGGGACAGGGGGCGACCTACGAGCAGTACTTC
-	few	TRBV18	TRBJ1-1	CASSPLGGANTEAFF	TGTGCCAGCTCACCATTGGGGGGAGCGAACACTGAAGCTTTCTTT
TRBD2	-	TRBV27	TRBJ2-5	CASSLWGGETQYF	TGTGCCAGCAGTTTATGGGGGGGAGAGACCCAGTACTTC
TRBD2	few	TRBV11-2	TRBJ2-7	CASSPGDTGGNYEQYF	TGTGCCAGCAGCCCCGGGGATACCGGGGGGAACTACGAGCAGTACTTC
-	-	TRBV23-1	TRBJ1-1	CASSQASHGGADTEAFF	TGCGCCAGCAGTCAAGCCTCCCATGGGGGGGCGGACACTGAAGCTTTCTTT
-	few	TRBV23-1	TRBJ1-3	CASSRPASGNTIYF	TGCGCCAGCAGCCGGCCTGCCTCTGGAAACACCATATATTTT